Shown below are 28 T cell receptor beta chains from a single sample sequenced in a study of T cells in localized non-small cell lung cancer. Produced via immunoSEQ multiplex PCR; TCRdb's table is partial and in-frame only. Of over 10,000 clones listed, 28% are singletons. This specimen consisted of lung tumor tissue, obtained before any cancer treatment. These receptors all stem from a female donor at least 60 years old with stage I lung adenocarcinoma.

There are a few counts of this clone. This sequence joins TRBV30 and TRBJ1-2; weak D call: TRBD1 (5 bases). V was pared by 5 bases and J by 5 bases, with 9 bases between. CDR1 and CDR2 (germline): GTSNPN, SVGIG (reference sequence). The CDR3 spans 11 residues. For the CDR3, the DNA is TGTGCCTGGCAAAGGGGATATGGCTACACCTTC. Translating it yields CAWQRGYGYTF.

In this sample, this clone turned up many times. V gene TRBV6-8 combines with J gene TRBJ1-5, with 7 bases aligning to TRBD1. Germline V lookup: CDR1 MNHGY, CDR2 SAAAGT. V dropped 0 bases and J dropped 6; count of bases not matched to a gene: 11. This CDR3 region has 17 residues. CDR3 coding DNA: TGTGCCAGCAGTTACTCCCTCGACAGGGCGGGAGGTCAGCCCCAGCATTTT. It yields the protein CASSYSLDRAGGQPQHF.

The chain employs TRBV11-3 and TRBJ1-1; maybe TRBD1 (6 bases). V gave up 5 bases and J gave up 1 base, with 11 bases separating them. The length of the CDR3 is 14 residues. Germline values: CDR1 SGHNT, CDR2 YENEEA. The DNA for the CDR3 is TGTGCCAGCAGCCTGGGGACAACGAACACTGAAGCTTTCTTT. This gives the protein CASSLGTTNTEAFF.

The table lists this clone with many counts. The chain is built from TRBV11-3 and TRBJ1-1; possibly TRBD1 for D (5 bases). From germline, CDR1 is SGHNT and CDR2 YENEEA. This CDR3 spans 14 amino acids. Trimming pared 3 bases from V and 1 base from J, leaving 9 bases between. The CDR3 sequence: CASSLRGWNTEAFF. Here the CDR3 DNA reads TGTGCCAGCAGCTTGCGGGGCTGGAACACTGAAGCTTTCTTT.

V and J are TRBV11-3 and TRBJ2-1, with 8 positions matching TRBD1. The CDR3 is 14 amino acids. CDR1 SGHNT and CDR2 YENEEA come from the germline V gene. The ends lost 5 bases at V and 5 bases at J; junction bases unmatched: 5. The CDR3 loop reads CASSPGTGDNEQFF. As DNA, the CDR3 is TGTGCCAGCAGCCCTGGGACAGGCGACAATGAGCAGTTCTTC.

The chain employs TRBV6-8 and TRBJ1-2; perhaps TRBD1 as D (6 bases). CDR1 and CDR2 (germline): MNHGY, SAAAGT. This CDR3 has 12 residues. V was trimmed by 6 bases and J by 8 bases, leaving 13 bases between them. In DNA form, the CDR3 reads TGTGCCAGCAGGGGGGACATCTGGGGCTACACCTTC. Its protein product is CASRGDIWGYTF.

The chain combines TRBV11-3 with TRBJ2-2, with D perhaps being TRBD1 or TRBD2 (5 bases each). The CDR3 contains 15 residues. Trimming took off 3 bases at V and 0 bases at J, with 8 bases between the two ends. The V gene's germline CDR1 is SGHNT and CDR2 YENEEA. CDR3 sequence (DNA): TGTGCCAGCAGCTTGCAGGGACCGAACACCGGGGAGCTGTTTTTT. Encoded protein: CASSLQGPNTGELFF.

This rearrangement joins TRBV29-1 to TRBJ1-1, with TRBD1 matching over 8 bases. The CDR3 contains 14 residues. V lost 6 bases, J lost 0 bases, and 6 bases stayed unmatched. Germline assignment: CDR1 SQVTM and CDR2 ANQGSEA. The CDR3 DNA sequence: TGCAGCGTCGCCCGGGGACAGGTGAACACTGAAGCTTTCTTT. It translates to CSVARGQVNTEAFF.

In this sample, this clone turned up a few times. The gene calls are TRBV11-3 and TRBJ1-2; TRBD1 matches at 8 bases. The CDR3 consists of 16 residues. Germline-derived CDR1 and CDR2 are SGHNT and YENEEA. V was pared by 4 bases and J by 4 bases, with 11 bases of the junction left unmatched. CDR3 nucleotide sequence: TGTGCCAGCAGCTCAGGGGGCGCCTCTAGGGTCTATGGCTACACCTTC. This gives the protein CASSSGGASRVYGYTF.

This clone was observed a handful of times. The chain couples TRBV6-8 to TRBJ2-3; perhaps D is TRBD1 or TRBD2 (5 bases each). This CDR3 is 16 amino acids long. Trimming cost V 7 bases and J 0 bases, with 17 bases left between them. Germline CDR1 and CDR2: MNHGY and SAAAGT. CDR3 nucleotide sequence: TGTGCCAGCACCAATCCCCGGGACCATAGCACAGATACGCAGTATTTT. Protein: CASTNPRDHSTDTQYF.

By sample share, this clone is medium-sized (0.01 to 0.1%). The CDR3, as DNA: TGTGCCTGGAGTGTACCCAACAGGGCAAAGGGCTACACCTTC. Its translation: CAWSVPNRAKGYTF. V usage is TRBV30 and J usage is TRBJ1-2; tentative D call: TRBD1 (6 bases). CDR1 and CDR2 from the germline V gene are GTSNPN and SVGIG (reference sequence). Deletions cut 0 bases from V and 8 bases from J, with 16 bases between. There are 14 residues in the CDR3.

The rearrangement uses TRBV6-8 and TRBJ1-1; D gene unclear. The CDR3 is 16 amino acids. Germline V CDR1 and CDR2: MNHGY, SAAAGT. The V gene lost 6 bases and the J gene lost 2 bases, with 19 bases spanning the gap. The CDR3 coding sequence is TGTGCCAGCAGCCACGGAGGGTTGGGGAGAAACACTGAAGCTTTCTTT. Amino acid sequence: CASSHGGLGRNTEAFF.

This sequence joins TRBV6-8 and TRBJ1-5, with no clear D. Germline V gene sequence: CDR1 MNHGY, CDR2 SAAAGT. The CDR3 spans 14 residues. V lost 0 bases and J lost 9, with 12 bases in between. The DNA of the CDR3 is TGTGCCAGCAGTTACTCCGAACTGGTCCCGCCCCAGCATTTT. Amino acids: CASSYSELVPPQHF.

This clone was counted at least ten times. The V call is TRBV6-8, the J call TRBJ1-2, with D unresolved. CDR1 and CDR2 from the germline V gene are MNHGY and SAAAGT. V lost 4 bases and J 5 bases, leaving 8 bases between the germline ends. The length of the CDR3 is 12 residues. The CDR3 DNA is TGTGCCAGCAGTTTTCAAGAATATGGCTACACCTTC. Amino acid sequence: CASSFQEYGYTF.

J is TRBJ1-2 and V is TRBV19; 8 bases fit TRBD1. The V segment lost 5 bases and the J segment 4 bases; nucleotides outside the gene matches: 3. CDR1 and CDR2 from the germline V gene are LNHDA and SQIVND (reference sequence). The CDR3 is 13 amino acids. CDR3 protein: CASSFGQGYGYTF. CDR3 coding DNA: TGTGCCAGTAGTTTTGGACAGGGCTATGGCTACACCTTC.

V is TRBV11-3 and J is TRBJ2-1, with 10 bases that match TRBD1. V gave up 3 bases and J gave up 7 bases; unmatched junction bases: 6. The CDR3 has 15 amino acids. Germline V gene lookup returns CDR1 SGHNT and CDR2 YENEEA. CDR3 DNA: TGTGCCAGCAGCTTGGGGGACAGGGGAAAAAATGAGCAGTTCTTC. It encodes CASSLGDRGKNEQFF.

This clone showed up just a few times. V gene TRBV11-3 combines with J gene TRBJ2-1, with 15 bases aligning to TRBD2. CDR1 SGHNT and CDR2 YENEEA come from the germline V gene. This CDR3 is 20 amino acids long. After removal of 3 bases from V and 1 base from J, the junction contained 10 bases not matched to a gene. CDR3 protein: CASSFFGLAGGWGSYNEQFF. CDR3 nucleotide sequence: TGTGCCAGCAGCTTTTTCGGACTAGCGGGAGGGTGGGGTTCCTACAATGAGCAGTTCTTC.

As DNA, the CDR3 is TGTGCCAGCAGCGGTTCCGGGACAGGGGGAAGCTATGGCTACACCTTC. This codes for CASSGSGTGGSYGYTF. The chain is built from TRBV11-3 and TRBJ1-2; 11 bases map to TRBD1. The germline V gene has CDR1 SGHNT and CDR2 YENEEA. CDR3 length: 16 amino acids. The junction had 9 bases not matched to a gene; V was cut back by 5 bases and J by 4 bases.

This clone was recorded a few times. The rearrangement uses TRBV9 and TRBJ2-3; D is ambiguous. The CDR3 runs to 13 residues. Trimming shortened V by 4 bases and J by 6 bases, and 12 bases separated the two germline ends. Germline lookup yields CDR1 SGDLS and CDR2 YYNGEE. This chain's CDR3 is CASSRQVSDTQYF. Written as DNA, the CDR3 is TGTGCCAGCAGCAGACAAGTCAGCGATACGCAGTATTTT.

CDR3 protein: CASRSPEGAREKLFF. For the CDR3, the DNA is TGTGCCAGCCGAAGTCCCGAGGGGGCTCGTGAAAAACTGTTTTTT. The rearrangement links TRBV6-8 to TRBJ1-4; TRBD1 matches 7 bases. Losses at the gene ends were 8 bases for V and 7 bases for J; bases not matched to a gene: 13. Germline V gene lookup returns CDR1 MNHGY and CDR2 SAAAGT. This CDR3 is 15 amino acids long.

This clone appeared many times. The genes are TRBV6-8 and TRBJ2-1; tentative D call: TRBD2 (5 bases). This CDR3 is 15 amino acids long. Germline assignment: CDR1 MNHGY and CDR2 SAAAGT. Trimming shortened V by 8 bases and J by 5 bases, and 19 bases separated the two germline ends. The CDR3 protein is CASSPERTADNEQFF. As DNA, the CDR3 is TGTGCCAGCTCCCCCGAGAGAACAGCGGACAATGAGCAGTTCTTC.

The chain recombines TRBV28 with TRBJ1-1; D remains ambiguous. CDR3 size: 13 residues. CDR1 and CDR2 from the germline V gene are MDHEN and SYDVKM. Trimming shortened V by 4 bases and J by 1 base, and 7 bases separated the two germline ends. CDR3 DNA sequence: TGTGCCAGCAGTTCAACACAGAACACTGAAGCTTTCTTT. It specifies CASSSTQNTEAFF.

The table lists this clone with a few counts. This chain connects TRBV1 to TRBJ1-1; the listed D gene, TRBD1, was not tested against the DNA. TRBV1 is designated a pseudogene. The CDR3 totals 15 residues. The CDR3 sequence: CASSQAPGTGTEAFF. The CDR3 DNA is TGCGCCAGCAGCCAAGCCCCAGGGACAGGGACTGAAGCTTTCTTT.

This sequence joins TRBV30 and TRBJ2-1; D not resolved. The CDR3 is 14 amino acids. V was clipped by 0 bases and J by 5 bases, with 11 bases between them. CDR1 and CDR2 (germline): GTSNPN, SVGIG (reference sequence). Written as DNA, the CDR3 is TGTGCCTGGAGTGTATTAGGTGGGCACAATGAGCAGTTCTTC. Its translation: CAWSVLGGHNEQFF.

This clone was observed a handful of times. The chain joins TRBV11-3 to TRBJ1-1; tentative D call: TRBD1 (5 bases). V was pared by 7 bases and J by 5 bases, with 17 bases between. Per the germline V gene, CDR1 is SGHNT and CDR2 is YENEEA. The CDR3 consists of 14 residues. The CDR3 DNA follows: TGTGCCAGCACCCCTGGGGCAGGGAGGACTGAAGCTTTCTTT. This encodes CASTPGAGRTEAFF.

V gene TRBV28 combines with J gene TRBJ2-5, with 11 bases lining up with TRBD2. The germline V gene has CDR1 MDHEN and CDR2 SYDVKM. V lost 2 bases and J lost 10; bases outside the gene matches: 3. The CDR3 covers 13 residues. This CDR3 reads CASSLTSGRIQYF. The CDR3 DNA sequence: TGTGCCAGCAGTTTAACTAGCGGGAGAATCCAGTACTTC.

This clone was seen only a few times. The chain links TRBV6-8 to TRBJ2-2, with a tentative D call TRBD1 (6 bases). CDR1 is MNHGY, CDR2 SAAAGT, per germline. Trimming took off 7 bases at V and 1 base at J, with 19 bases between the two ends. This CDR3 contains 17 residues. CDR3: CASISWAGRGNTGELFF. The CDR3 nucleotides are TGTGCCAGCATCTCCTGGGCAGGCAGGGGGAACACCGGGGAGCTGTTTTTT.

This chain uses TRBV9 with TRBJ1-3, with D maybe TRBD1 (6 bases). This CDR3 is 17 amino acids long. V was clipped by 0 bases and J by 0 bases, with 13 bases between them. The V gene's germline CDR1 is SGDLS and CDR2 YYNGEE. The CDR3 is CASSVAGQPYSGNTIYF. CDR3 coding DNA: TGTGCCAGCAGCGTAGCCGGACAGCCTTACTCTGGAAACACCATATATTTT. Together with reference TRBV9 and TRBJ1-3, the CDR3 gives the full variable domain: DSGVTQTPKHLITATGQRVTLRCSPRSGDLSVYWYQQSLDQGLQFLIQYYNGEERAKGNILERFSAQQFPDLHSELNLSSLELGDSALYFCASSVAGQPYSGNTIYFGEGSWLTVV.